This T cell receptor (beta chain) was recovered during a study of metastatic and nonmetastatic thyroid tumors. At the level of the study: For malignant and benign thyroid patients, tumor or nodule tissue and blood were the sources whose repertoires were compared. General study results and limits: Patients with malignant thyroid tumors reportedly had significantly higher TCR beta diversity than those with benign nodules, in blood and tumor.

Original data processing: Construction of a distant-metastasis classifier for papillary thyroid cancer relied on CDR3 differences across clinicopathological groups. TCRdb re-called the PCR reads via MiXCR. The V and J calls come from TCRdb's annotation, not from the publication. This table holds roughly 7,100 clones, 25% to 30% found once. In germline, CDR1 is SEHNR, CDR2 FQNEAQ (reference sequence). J gave up 3 bases and V 4 bases, and 8 bases lay outside the gene matches. CDR3 length equals 16 residues. Thyroid surgery had not been preceded by any treatment in any patient. Many counts were recorded for this clone. What it binds is unknown.

The TCR originated in a female donor with papillary thyroid cancer or a benign thyroid nodule (not recorded which). Some clones in this sample may be carry-over from other donors' samples. The chain is built from TRBV7-9 and TRBJ2-1; 8 nucleotides align to TRBD2. Sequenced: adjacent normal tissue. The CDR3 sequence is CASSSLETSVYNEQFF. The CDR3 DNA reads as TGTGCCAGCAGCTCACTTGAGACTAGCGTCTACAATGAGCAGTTCTTC.